These T cell receptor beta chains were read from a single sample in a study of technical replicates of blood from a few donors. Sequencing was performed with immunoSEQ multiplex PCR; in TCRdb, only in-frame clones are kept and a portion is missing. The sample shows 65,000 to 85,000 clones, 96% of them seen only once. The sequenced material came from T cells isolated from PBMCs. Receptors were obtained from a human donor in good health. Both conserved end residues are part of each CDR3. The D gene is left open where the match is weak. Size is stated for part of the rows, as once, few or many counts, or as a class when the clone is expanded.

>TRBV27|.|TRBJ2-1|.
CASGLSRYNEQFF
TGTGCCAGCGGCCTCTCACGTTACAATGAGCAGTTCTTC
>TRBV9|.|TRBJ2-7|.
CASSVGQGGYEQYF
TGTGCCAGCAGCGTAGGCCAGGGCGGCTACGAGCAGTACTTC
>TRBV5-1|.|TRBJ2-3|.
CASSLDLTDTQYF
TGCGCCAGCAGCTTGGACTTAACAGATACGCAGTATTTT
>TRBV6-6|.|TRBJ1-5|TRBD1
CASTYGTGEGPQHF
TGTGCCAGCACCTACGGGACAGGAGAGGGGCCCCAGCATTTT
>TRBV28|.|TRBJ2-7|TRBD1
CASSLMTGGASSSYEQYF
TGTGCCAGCAGTTTAATGACAGGGGGTGCTTCCAGCTCCTACGAGCAGTACTTC
>TRBV25-1|.|TRBJ2-7|.
CASSQQGPTGAYEQYF
TGTGCCAGCTCACAACAAGGACCGACAGGAGCCTACGAGCAGTACTTC
>TRBV15|.|TRBJ2-1|TRBD2
CATSRVPAGAQNEQFF
TGTGCCACCAGCAGAGTTCCAGCGGGAGCACAAAATGAGCAGTTCTTC
>TRBV27|.|TRBJ1-5|.
CASIQPRTAFTGDQPQHF
TGTGCCAGCATCCAACCTCGGACAGCCTTCACCGGCGATCAGCCCCAGCATTTT
>TRBV5-6|few|TRBJ2-7|TRBD2
CASSFLVAAGVYEQYF
TGTGCCAGCAGCTTTTTAGTCGCCGCGGGGGTTTACGAGCAGTACTTC
>TRBV27|.|TRBJ2-7|TRBD1
CASSFSGQGGNYEQYF
TGTGCCAGCAGTTTTTCCGGACAGGGGGGCAACTACGAGCAGTACTTC
>TRBV23-1|.|TRBJ2-1|TRBD2
CASSQSYSSSGRWNEQFF
TGCGCCAGCAGTCAATCATATTCTAGTAGCGGGAGGTGGAATGAGCAGTTCTTC
>TRBV5-6|.|TRBJ2-1|TRBD2
CASSTPGTTNEQFF
TGTGCCAGCAGCACCCCCGGGACTACAAATGAGCAGTTCTTC
>TRBV7-2|.|TRBJ2-1|TRBD2
CASSLGLAGNNEQFF
TGTGCCAGCAGCTTAGGGCTAGCGGGAAATAATGAGCAGTTCTTC
>TRBV18|.|TRBJ2-1|.
CASSPPVSGEQFF
TGTGCCAGCTCACCACCGGTTTCAGGGGAGCAGTTCTTC
>TRBV4-1|.|TRBJ1-1|.
CASSQKGFEAFF
TGCGCCAGCAGCCAAAAGGGGTTTGAAGCTTTCTTT
>TRBV4-1|.|TRBJ2-4|.
CASSPTPQWNIQYF
TGCGCCAGCAGCCCAACTCCACAGTGGAACATTCAGTACTTC
>TRBV15|.|TRBJ2-3|.
CATSLSTDTQYF
TGTGCCACCAGTCTGAGCACAGATACGCAGTATTTT
>TRBV9|.|TRBJ2-3|TRBD2
CASSVGPLAGGLGDTQYF
TGTGCCAGCAGCGTAGGACCCCTAGCGGGGGGGCTCGGAGATACGCAGTATTTT
>TRBV5-4|.|TRBJ2-1|TRBD2
CASSLVSGYILSYNEQFF
TGTGCCAGCAGCTTGGTTAGCGGGTACATCCTCTCCTACAATGAGCAGTTCTTC
>TRBV7-6|once|TRBJ1-1|.
CASSPYGRGLEAFF
TGTGCCAGCAGCCCCTACGGGAGGGGCCTTGAAGCTTTCTTT
>TRBV11-2|once|TRBJ1-1|TRBD1
CASSFRGQGENTEAFF
TGTGCCAGCAGCTTTAGGGGACAGGGAGAGAACACTGAAGCTTTCTTT
>TRBV7-3|.|TRBJ2-2|.
CASSLPSGGGGSTGELFF
TGTGCCAGCAGCTTACCATCAGGAGGGGGGGGCAGCACCGGGGAGCTGTTTTTT
>TRBV6-4|.|TRBJ2-1|TRBD2
CASSERGGNNEQFF
TGTGCCAGCAGTGAGCGGGGGGGAAACAATGAGCAGTTCTTC
>TRBV5-1|.|TRBJ1-2|.
CASSLGSSGYTF
TGCGCCAGCAGCTTGGGTAGTAGCGGCTACACCTTC
>TRBV4-1|.|TRBJ1-3|.
CASSQDSNSENTIYF
TGCGCCAGCAGCCAAGATAGTAATAGCGAAAACACCATATATTTT
>TRBV5-1|.|TRBJ2-1|TRBD2
CASSPRLAGGDNEQFF
TGCGCCAGCAGCCCCCGCCTAGCGGGGGGGGACAATGAGCAGTTCTTC
>TRBV18|.|TRBJ1-2|TRBD1
CASSPQDTGGVFYYTF
TGTGCCAGCTCACCACAGGACACAGGGGGCGTTTTCTACTACACCTTC
>TRBV6-8|.|TRBJ2-7|.
CASRRTSGIRVSKGGYEQYF
TGTGCCAGCAGACGAACATCGGGTATACGGGTGTCAAAGGGAGGCTACGAGCAGTACTTC
>TRBV10-1|.|TRBJ2-3|.
CATTAGLGTDTQYF
TGCGCCACCACGGCGGGACTGGGCACAGATACGCAGTATTTT
>TRBV5-4|.|TRBJ1-1|TRBD1
CASSLQKTGLNTEAFF
TGTGCCAGCAGCTTGCAGAAGACAGGGTTGAACACTGAAGCTTTCTTT
>TRBV27|.|TRBJ2-3|TRBD2
CAPRAGTPDTQYF
TGTGCCCCAAGAGCGGGGACCCCAGATACGCAGTATTTT
>TRBV16|.|TRBJ2-2|.
CASSQGQTGELFF
TGTGCCAGCAGCCAAGGACAAACCGGGGAGCTGTTTTTT
>TRBV6-1|once|TRBJ2-5|TRBD1
CASSEFPGQGASSVETQYF
TGTGCCAGCAGTGAATTTCCGGGACAGGGGGCCTCCAGCGTCGAGACCCAGTACTTC
>TRBV6-4|.|TRBJ1-2|TRBD1
CASRATGAAGYTF
TGTGCCAGCAGGGCGACAGGGGCGGCTGGCTACACCTTC
>TRBV4-1|once|TRBJ2-7|.
CASSQWETNYEQYF
TGCGCCAGCAGCCAATGGGAGACAAACTACGAGCAGTACTTC
>TRBV29-1|.|TRBJ2-2|TRBD1
CSVLRTGPNTGELFF
TGCAGCGTTCTCCGGACAGGGCCTAACACCGGGGAGCTGTTTTTT